The 27 T cell receptor beta chains reported below all come from one sample, sequenced in a study of response to subunit inactivated influenza vaccine (dated by TCRdb to the late 2010s). Library method: RT-PCR. TCRdb lists the instrument as Illumina HiSeq 2500. In TCRdb, the public reads were trimmed at Q25 with fastp and aligned with MiXCR, with productive beta chains retained. Merged by CDR3 protein, the rows form single entries marked with the most common genes and DNA. The sample table shows more than 600,000 distinct CDR3 sequences, and around a sixth are seen once. About a tenth of the sample belongs to the ten largest clones. The sequencing here drew on PBMCs from blood, taken approximately 5 days after vaccination. All receptors derive from a man aged 50 or older who received an inactivated influenza vaccine. Donor details come from another sample of the same person, matched by shared clones.

This clonotype showed up just a few times. The chain combines TRBV20-1 with TRBJ2-1; D gene unclear. Germline assignment: CDR1 DFQATT and CDR2 SNEGSKA (reference sequence). Trimming removed 7 bases at V and 6 bases at J, with 22 bases between. This CDR3 region has 15 residues. CDR3 protein: CSVPTPKSLINEQFF. For the CDR3, the DNA is TGCAGTGTCCCGACCCCAAAGAGCCTTATCAATGAGCAGTTCTTC.

The V call is TRBV5-1, the J call TRBJ1-2; 10 nucleotides line up with TRBD1. Trimming took 3 bases from V and 6 from J; bases not matched to a gene: 11. There are 16 residues in the CDR3. Per germline, CDR1 SGHRS and CDR2 YFSETQ. Written as DNA, the CDR3 is TGCGCCAGCAGCTCCGGACCGGCCGGGACAGGGGATGGCTACACCTTC. Residues: CASSSGPAGTGDGYTF. The variable domain in full, with the rest retrieved from reference TRBV5-1 and TRBJ1-2, is KAGVTQTPRYLIKTRGQQVTLSCSPISGHRSVSWYQQTPGQGLQFLFEYFSETQRNKGNFPGRFSGRQFSNSRSEMNVSTLELGDSALYLCASSSGPAGTGDGYTFGSGTRLTVV.

This clonotype was detected a few times. This rearrangement joins TRBV7-6 to TRBJ2-7; 7 nucleotides agree with TRBD2. There are 15 residues in the CDR3. Germline CDR1 reads SGHVS; CDR2 reads FNYEAQ. V lost 1 base, J lost 1 base, and 4 bases stayed unmatched. The CDR3 protein is CASSLDTSDSYEQYF. The CDR3 DNA is TGTGCCAGCAGCTTAGATACTAGCGATTCCTACGAGCAGTACTTC. Variable domain in full (rest from reference TRBV7-6 and TRBJ2-7): GAGVSQSPRYKVTKRGQDVALRCDPISGHVSLYWYRQALGQGPEFLTYFNYEAQQDKSGLPNDRFSAERPEGSISTLTIQRTEQRDSAMYRCASSLDTSDSYEQYFGPGTRLTVT.

This rearrangement joins TRBV7-2 to TRBJ2-7; 9 nucleotides align to TRBD1. This CDR3 is 14 amino acids long. V was pared by 5 bases and J by 5 bases, with 7 bases of the junction left unmatched. The germline CDR1 and CDR2 sequences are SGHTA and FQGNSA. The CDR3 nucleotides read TGTGCCAGCAGCCCAAGGACAGGGGAGCACGAGCAGTACTTC. Amino acid sequence: CASSPRTGEHEQYF.

This clonotype was detected a few times. The chain combines TRBV7-9 with TRBJ2-7; D is undetermined. This CDR3 is built from 14 residues. V was cut by 4 bases and J by 2 bases, with 12 bases left in between. CDR1 is SEHNR, CDR2 FQNEAQ, per germline (reference sequence). The CDR3 nucleotides read TGTGCCAGCAGCTCCCTTAACGGTCCCTACGAGCAGTACTTC. Protein: CASSSLNGPYEQYF.

The chain links TRBV5-1 to TRBJ2-5, with no clear D. The germline V and J ends were trimmed by 0 bases and 2 bases, with 14 bases remaining between them. The CDR3 loop spans 16 amino acids. In germline, CDR1 is SGHRS, CDR2 YFSETQ. For the CDR3, the DNA is TGCGCCAGCAGCTTGGCGGGTTCCGTCCCTCAAGAGACCCAGTACTTC. Encoded protein: CASSLAGSVPQETQYF.

This clonotype was picked up one time. The chain employs TRBV6-1 and TRBJ2-7, with D possibly matching TRBD1 (5 bases). Trimming stripped 3 bases from V and 7 bases from J, with 7 bases between. Germline-derived CDR1 and CDR2 are MNHNS and SASEGT. This CDR3 comprises 11 residues. The chain's CDR3 is CASSDYREQYF. CDR3 DNA sequence: TGTGCCAGCAGTGATTACAGGGAGCAGTACTTC.

The chain is built from TRBV5-1 and TRBJ1-1, with D perhaps TRBD1 (6 bases). Trimming stripped 1 base from V and 1 base from J, with 11 bases between. CDR3 length: 15 amino acids. CDR1 and CDR2 from the germline V gene are SGHRS and YFSETQ. CDR3 protein: CASSLIGGSNTEAFF. The CDR3 coding sequence is TGCGCCAGCAGCTTGATCGGGGGCTCGAACACTGAAGCTTTCTTT.

This clonotype was detected only a few times. The gene calls are TRBV10-3 and TRBJ2-5, with 8 bases that match TRBD1. Germline values: CDR1 ENHRY, CDR2 SYGVKD. V dropped 10 bases and J dropped 5; count of bases not matched to a gene: 15. The CDR3 has 15 residues. The chain's CDR3 is CATAPRTGLWETQYF. As DNA, the CDR3 is TGTGCCACGGCCCCCCGGACAGGGTTATGGGAGACCCAGTACTTC.

The sample holds a few counts of this clonotype. The chain recombines TRBV5-1 with TRBJ2-7; the D gene is possibly TRBD1 (6 bases). CDR1 and CDR2 from the germline V gene are SGHRS and YFSETQ. Trimming removed 0 bases at V and 2 bases at J, with 12 bases between. The length of the CDR3 is 15 residues. This chain's CDR3 is CASSLATGTTYEQYF. Here the CDR3 DNA reads TGCGCCAGCAGCTTGGCGACAGGTACAACCTACGAGCAGTACTTC.

The chain joins TRBV20-1 to TRBJ1-5; TRBD1 agrees at 7 bases. The CDR3 length is 14 residues. CDR1 DFQATT and CDR2 SNEGSKA come from the germline V gene (reference sequence). The J segment lost 4 bases and the V segment lost 1 base, leaving 4 bases of the junction unmatched. This CDR3 reads CSARGDSSNQPQHF. The CDR3 DNA reads TGCAGTGCTAGAGGGGACAGTTCTAATCAGCCCCAGCATTTT.

The chain recombines TRBV5-6 with TRBJ2-7; 7 bases map to TRBD2. The CDR3 runs to 14 residues. Germline V gives CDR1 SGHDT, CDR2 YYEEEE. The V segment lost 4 bases and the J segment 7 bases; nucleotides outside the gene matches: 11. The CDR3 spells CASSPSRGIGEQYF. The CDR3 bases are TGTGCCAGCAGCCCCTCGCGGGGGATCGGTGAGCAGTACTTC.

The table lists this clonotype with a few counts. The V gene is TRBV12-3 or TRBV12-4, the J gene TRBJ2-2, with D possibly matching TRBD1 (5 bases). V gave up 6 bases and J gave up 6 bases, with 23 bases separating them. The CDR3 consists of 17 residues. CDR3 protein: CASSLLGRVIKAGELFF. In DNA, the CDR3 is TGTGCCAGCAGCCTTCTGGGCAGGGTCATTAAGGCCGGGGAGCTGTTTTTT.

This clonotype was detected a few times. V usage is TRBV2 and J usage is TRBJ2-7; D may be TRBD2 (6 bases). CDR3 length: 14 amino acids. V lost 11 bases to trimming and J lost 2 bases, with 19 bases between them. CDR1 and CDR2 from the germline V gene are SNHLY and FYNNEI. This CDR3 is CARRASREPYEQYF. CDR3 bases: TGTGCCCGCCGGGCGTCGCGGGAACCCTACGAGCAGTACTTC. The complete variable domain, with remaining parts taken from reference TRBV2 and TRBJ2-7, reads EPEVTQTPSHQVTQMGQEVILRCVPISNHLYFYWYRQILGQKVEFLVSFYNNEISEKSEIFDDQFSVERPDGSNFTLKIRSTKLEDSAMYFCARRASREPYEQYFGPGTRLTVT.

This clonotype showed up many times. The chain employs TRBV7-2 and TRBJ2-1; D unresolved. Germline CDR1 is SGHTA and CDR2 is FQGNSA. The CDR3 consists of 15 residues. V was clipped by 1 base and J by 2 bases, with 9 bases between them. CDR3 coding DNA: TGTGCCAGCAGCTTAGGTTGGCAGACCTACAATGAGCAGTTCTTC. Encoded protein: CASSLGWQTYNEQFF.

This clonotype occurred many times. The gene calls are TRBV5-6 and TRBJ2-1, with D possibly TRBD2 on 5 matching bases. V dropped 0 bases and J dropped 6 bases, with 10 bases sitting between them. Germline V lookup: CDR1 SGHDT, CDR2 YYEEEE. The CDR3 is 14 amino acids. The CDR3 DNA is TGTGCCAGCAGCTTGGGGGGAGCGATCAATGAGCAGTTCTTC. Its protein product is CASSLGGAINEQFF.

This clonotype was observed a handful of times. The genes are TRBV6-6 and TRBJ2-7; 8 nucleotides line up with TRBD1. This CDR3 has 13 residues. The germline V gene has CDR1 MNHNY and CDR2 SVGAGI (reference sequence). V was pared by 6 bases and J by 5 bases, with 6 bases of the junction left unmatched. CDR3 coding DNA: TGTGCCAGCAGGCGTCCGGGACAGGACGAGCAGTACTTC. The encoded protein is CASRRPGQDEQYF.

This chain connects TRBV4-2 to TRBJ1-1; no clear D gene. Trimming took off 0 bases at V and 7 bases at J, with 12 bases between the two ends. Germline-derived CDR1 and CDR2 are LGHNA and YNFKEQ. CDR3 length: 14 amino acids. The CDR3 loop reads CASSQDRARIEAFF. The CDR3 nucleotides are TGTGCCAGCAGCCAAGATCGGGCCAGAATTGAAGCTTTCTTT.

This clonotype has more than one count but fewer than ten. The genes are TRBV20-1 and TRBJ2-1; D is possibly TRBD2 (6 bases). The germline V gene encodes CDR1 DFQATT and CDR2 SNEGSKA (reference sequence). V shed 6 bases and J shed 5 bases, with 14 bases lying between them. This CDR3 is built from 13 residues. CDR3 DNA sequence: TGCAGTGCCCATGCCGGGGGTCACAATGAGCAGTTCTTC. Translating it yields CSAHAGGHNEQFF.

This clonotype appeared a few times. The J gene is TRBJ1-6, the V gene TRBV12-3 or TRBV12-4; no reliable D call. V lost 1 base and J lost 9, with 10 bases in between. The CDR3 spans 14 residues. The CDR3 DNA sequence: TGTGCCAGCAGTTTAGGCACAGTAGGTTCACCCCTCCACTTT. It translates to CASSLGTVGSPLHF.

In this sample, this clonotype turned up a few times. The chain combines TRBV29-1 with TRBJ2-3, with 7 nucleotides matching TRBD2. The CDR3 runs 13 residues. Trimming cost V 5 bases and J 3 bases; bases outside gene matches: 5. Germline V gene data show CDR1 as SQVTM and CDR2 as ANQGSEA. The CDR3 here is CSVRTRHTDTQYF. The CDR3 DNA reads TGCAGCGTTCGGACTAGGCATACAGATACGCAGTATTTT.

CDR3 DNA sequence: TGTGCCATCAGTACAGGGGGCCAAGAGACCCAGTACTTC. Its protein is CAISTGGQETQYF. This chain joins TRBV10-3 and TRBJ2-5, with 8 bases lining up with TRBD1. V lost 5 bases, J lost 1 base, and 0 bases stayed unmatched. This CDR3 spans 13 amino acids. Germline-derived CDR1 and CDR2 are ENHRY and SYGVKD.

The J gene is TRBJ2-1, the V gene TRBV5-1, with D perhaps matching TRBD1 (6 bases). CDR1 SGHRS and CDR2 YFSETQ come from the germline V gene. Deletions cut 0 bases from V and 5 bases from J, with 12 bases between. The length of the CDR3 is 15 residues. The DNA of the CDR3 is TGCGCCAGCAGCTTGGGATGGACAGAAAACAATGAGCAGTTCTTC. Translation: CASSLGWTENNEQFF.

There are a few counts of this clonotype. The chain is built from TRBV5-6 and TRBJ2-2; 9 positions match TRBD2. Unmatched junction bases numbered 9, after V lost 6 bases and J lost 3 bases. Germline V gene sequence: CDR1 SGHDT, CDR2 YYEEEE. The CDR3 contains 16 residues. Written as DNA, the CDR3 is TGTGCCAGCATTCCGAGCGGGGGGCGATACACCGGGGAGCTGTTTTTT. Protein product: CASIPSGGRYTGELFF.

This clonotype has ten or more counts. The V call is TRBV6-2 or TRBV6-3, the J call TRBJ1-5; D perhaps matches TRBD1 (5 bases). Germline V gene lookup returns CDR1 MNHEY and CDR2 SVGEGT. V lost 6 bases, J lost 6 bases, and 12 bases lay in between. The CDR3 contains 13 residues. DNA for the CDR3: TGTGCCAGCAGAGCTATAGACAGTCAGCCCCAGCATTTT. Translated, it gives CASRAIDSQPQHF.

This clonotype was detected only a few times. The rearrangement links TRBV29-1 to TRBJ1-4; 9 bases are shared with TRBD1. The J segment lost 6 bases and the V segment lost 5 bases, leaving 4 bases of the junction unmatched. CDR3 length: 13 amino acids. Looked up from germline, CDR1 is SQVTM and CDR2 is ANQGSEA. The DNA of the CDR3 is TGCAGCGTTCTTCGACAGGGGGATGAAAAACTGTTTTTT. This translates into CSVLRQGDEKLFF.

The sample holds a few counts of this clonotype. The V and J genes are TRBV28 and TRBJ2-5, with 7 bases fitting TRBD2. V dropped 8 bases and J dropped 5; count of bases not matched to a gene: 11. The CDR3 loop spans 14 amino acids. CDR1 is MDHEN, CDR2 SYDVKM, per germline. The CDR3: CASWGGGGGETQYF. The CDR3 DNA follows: TGTGCCAGCTGGGGAGGTGGGGGGGGTGAGACCCAGTACTTC.